These 16 T cell receptor beta chains came from one sample sequenced in a study of blood T cell repertoires in COVID-19. Data came from immunoSEQ multiplex PCR; TCRdb stores just in-frame clones and leaves some out. In the table there are around 58,000 clones, approximately 91% of which are singletons. Sequencing was carried out using peripheral blood. The receptors derive from a woman aged 60-70 years with active or convalescent COVID-19.

The CDR3 spells CACLSAAIQYF. CDR3 nucleotides: TGTGCCTGCCTAAGCGCTGCCATTCAGTACTTC. The chain recombines TRBV30 with TRBJ2-4; D ambiguous. In germline, CDR1 is GTSNPN, CDR2 SVGIG (reference sequence). Trimming cost V 6 bases and J 9 bases, with 12 bases left between them. CDR3 length equals 11 residues.

DNA for the CDR3: TGTGCCAGTAGTACCGGGACAGGGATGCTTTACGAGCAGTACTTC. Its translation: CASSTGTGMLYEQYF. V and J are TRBV19 and TRBJ2-7; 9 bases line up with TRBD1. Germline V gene data show CDR1 as LNHDA and CDR2 as SQIVND (reference sequence). The CDR3 runs to 15 residues. V was pared by 4 bases and J by 4 bases, with 8 bases of the junction left unmatched.

This clone was seen a single time. The chain is built from TRBV3-1 (or the pseudogene TRBV3-2) and TRBJ1-2, with unresolved D. The CDR3 spans 15 residues. Germline CDR1 is LGHDT and CDR2 is YNNKEL (reference sequence). V was shortened by 1 base and J by 4 bases, with 13 bases between the two germline ends. This chain's CDR3 is CASSQAGSGPYGYTF. The CDR3 DNA reads TGTGCCAGCAGCCAAGCGGGATCCGGGCCCTATGGCTACACCTTC.

The chain combines TRBV18 with TRBJ2-1, with 11 bases fitting TRBD2. Germline values: CDR1 KGHSH, CDR2 LQKENI. V lost 2 bases, J lost 1 base, and 1 base stayed unmatched. The CDR3 runs 16 residues. The CDR3 DNA sequence: TGTGCCAGCTCACCAGGACTAGCGGGTTCCTACAATGAGCAGTTCTTC. It yields the protein CASSPGLAGSYNEQFF.

This sequence joins TRBV7-7 and TRBJ1-3; 10 bases fit TRBD1. The germline V gene encodes CDR1 SSHAT and CDR2 FNYEAQ (reference sequence). This CDR3 has 15 residues. V lost 5 bases to trimming and J lost 4 bases; unmatched junction nucleotides: 5. CDR3 residues: CASSLDRGRGNTIYF. The CDR3 DNA follows: TGTGCCAGCAGCCTAGACAGGGGGCGCGGAAACACCATATATTTT.

This chain connects TRBV30 to TRBJ1-3; unclear D gene. Trimming pared 0 bases from V and 0 bases from J, leaving 18 bases between. CDR3 length: 18 amino acids. The germline V gene encodes CDR1 GTSNPN and CDR2 SVGIG (reference sequence). The CDR3 reads CAWSVEVSTWFSGNTIYF. CDR3 DNA sequence: TGTGCCTGGAGTGTAGAGGTCTCCACGTGGTTCTCTGGAAACACCATATATTTT. The full variable domain, with the rest looked up from reference TRBV30 and TRBJ1-3, is SQTIHQWPATLVQPVGSPLSLECTVEGTSNPNLYWYRQAAGRGLQLLFYSVGIGQISSEVPQNLSASRPQDRQFILSSKKLLLSDSGFYLCAWSVEVSTWFSGNTIYFGEGSWLTVV.

The J gene is TRBJ1-3, the V gene TRBV29-1; D may be TRBD1 (5 bases). The germline gives CDR1 SQVTM, CDR2 ANQGSEA. This CDR3 is built from 15 residues. Trimming removed 6 bases from V and 0 bases from J, with 15 bases in between. The CDR3 sequence: CSVSQTDNSGNTIYF. CDR3 bases: TGCAGCGTATCACAGACAGATAACTCTGGAAACACCATATATTTT.

The rearrangement uses TRBV6-5 and TRBJ1-5; 7 bases match TRBD1. The length of the CDR3 is 15 residues. V trimming: 6 bases; J trimming: 0 bases; junction bases outside the gene matches: 5. In germline, CDR1 is MNHEY, CDR2 SVGAGI. The CDR3 reads CASRETGLSNQPQHF. CDR3 DNA: TGTGCCAGCAGAGAGACAGGGCTTAGCAATCAGCCCCAGCATTTT.

The CDR3 here is CASSANRDRGAYEQYF. In nucleotides, the CDR3 is TGTGCCAGCAGTGCTAACCGGGACAGGGGAGCCTACGAGCAGTACTTC. This chain links TRBV2 with TRBJ2-7; TRBD1 aligns across 10 bases. Germline V gene data show CDR1 as SNHLY and CDR2 as FYNNEI. The CDR3 consists of 16 residues. V lost 4 bases and J lost 2; bases outside the gene matches: 8.

This clone was observed a single time. The chain carries TRBV9 and TRBJ2-7; the D gene is possibly TRBD2 (6 bases). CDR3 length equals 14 residues. The V gene's germline CDR1 is SGDLS and CDR2 YYNGEE. V was trimmed by 4 bases and J by 6 bases, leaving 17 bases between them. DNA of the CDR3: TGTGCCAGCAGCCCCCAGGTGGCGGGGCGCGAGCAGTACTTC. Protein product: CASSPQVAGREQYF.

The chain couples TRBV6-5 to TRBJ1-2; the D gene is possibly TRBD1 (5 bases). Germline CDR1 and CDR2: MNHEY and SVGAGI. The ends were cut back, 6 bases at V and 7 bases at J, with 15 bases in the middle. The length of the CDR3 is 13 residues. The CDR3 loop reads CASRTQGLSGYTF. The CDR3 DNA sequence: TGTGCCAGCAGAACTCAGGGATTGAGTGGCTACACCTTC.

Comments on this clone: Additional DNA sequences in this sample encode the identical CDR3. The genes are TRBV3-1 (or the pseudogene TRBV3-2) and TRBJ1-2; 7 nucleotides align to TRBD1. CDR1 is LGHDT and CDR2 is YNNKEL in the germline V gene (reference sequence). The junction had 8 bases not matched to a gene; V was cut back by 4 bases and J by 3 bases. The CDR3 has 15 amino acids. The CDR3 reads CASSRRTGSYYGYTF. As DNA, the CDR3 is TGTGCCAGCAGCCGACGGACAGGAAGCTACTATGGCTACACCTTC.

The chain recombines TRBV28 with TRBJ2-2, with 8 bases identical to TRBD2. V gave up 6 bases and J gave up 1 base; unmatched junction bases: 4. The length of the CDR3 is 15 residues. Germline-derived CDR1 and CDR2 are MDHEN and SYDVKM. CDR3: CASRPSGGNTGELFF. CDR3 nucleotide sequence: TGTGCCAGCAGACCAAGCGGGGGGAACACCGGGGAGCTGTTTTTT.

V usage is TRBV6-5 and J usage is TRBJ2-7, with 7 bases that match TRBD1. Trimming removed 6 bases from V and 7 bases from J; junction bases left unmatched: 9. The length of the CDR3 is 13 residues. Germline-derived CDR1 and CDR2 are MNHEY and SVGAGI. In DNA, the CDR3 is TGTGCCAGCAGCTGGACAGGTTTGGGGGAGCAGTACTTC. Encoded protein: CASSWTGLGEQYF.

J is TRBJ1-5 and V is TRBV20-1; 9 bases map to TRBD1. Germline-derived CDR1 and CDR2 are DFQATT and SNEGSKA (reference sequence). The length of the CDR3 is 16 residues. The junction had 10 bases not matched to a gene; V was cut back by 3 bases and J by 4 bases. CDR3 DNA: TGCAGTGCTAGTGACTCACAGGGGGCCTTTAATCAGCCCCAGCATTTT. The encoded protein is CSASDSQGAFNQPQHF.

On this clone itself: A much larger clone is a single base away; this may be a read error. The same CDR3 arises from other DNA sequences in this sample as well. V usage is TRBV11-2 and J usage is TRBJ2-1, with TRBD2 identical over 10 bases. CDR1 is SGHAT, CDR2 FQNNGV, per germline. CDR3 length: 14 residues. The J segment lost 11 bases and the V segment lost 9 bases, leaving 13 bases of the junction unmatched. The CDR3 loop is CASSRLTSGAKQFF. CDR3 bases: TGTGCCAGTAGCCGACTAACTAGCGGGGCTAAGCAGTTCTTC.